The sequence of this TCR beta chain was determined in a study of blood T cell repertoires in COVID-19. Looking at the study overall: The United States, Italy and Spain supplied acute and convalescent COVID-19 samples. The analysed material was cDNA or gDNA that came from T cells, B-cell-depleted T cells, or PBMCs.

This clone was picked up one time. V lost 5 bases and J lost 0; bases outside the gene matches: 18. The CDR3 consists of 20 residues. From germline, CDR1 is SEHNR and CDR2 FQNEAQ (reference sequence). Generated by immunoSEQ multiplex PCR, the TCRdb table keeps only in-frame clones and is missing some. The table includes 180,000 or so clones, roughly three quarters detected once. V is TRBV7-9 and J is TRBJ2-3, with 9 bases lining up with TRBD2. This clonotype originated in a woman aged 80 or over with COVID-19, enrolled during active disease. The source material was peripheral blood. The CDR3 protein is CASSIPPASGTKPSTDTQYF. Written as DNA, the CDR3 is TGTGCCAGCAGCATACCTCCTGCTAGCGGGACAAAACCTAGCACAGATACGCAGTATTTT.